The 5 T cell receptor beta chains below were found in one sample sequenced in a study of blood T cell repertoires in COVID-19. Using immunoSEQ multiplex PCR, the repertoire was profiled, and TCRdb retains in-frame clones only, with some absent. The sample lists some 180,000 clones; around 87% were seen once. The specimen was PBMCs or T cells enriched from blood (not recorded which). The receptors originated from a woman in her 40s in a cohort exposed to, infected with or recovered from COVID-19 (not recorded which).

The chain has TRBV4-3 and TRBJ2-1; D remains ambiguous. This CDR3 is 16 amino acids long. The germline V gene has CDR1 LGHNA and CDR2 YSLEER. V was clipped by 0 bases and J by 0 bases, with 9 bases between them. The CDR3 loop is CASSQDRSSSYNEQFF. The CDR3 DNA sequence: TGCGCCAGCAGCCAAGACAGATCAAGCTCCTACAATGAGCAGTTCTTC.

J is TRBJ2-1 and V is TRBV14, with 7 bases identical to TRBD2. The germline gives CDR1 SGHDN, CDR2 FVKESK. The CDR3 has 14 residues. The junction had 2 bases not matched to a gene; V was cut back by 2 bases and J by 4 bases. The CDR3 here is CASSQSGDYNEQFF. CDR3 coding DNA: TGTGCCAGCAGCCAAAGCGGGGATTACAATGAGCAGTTCTTC.

The chain couples TRBV19 to TRBJ1-3; D is unclear. Germline lookup yields CDR1 LNHDA and CDR2 SQIVND (reference sequence). The CDR3 totals 15 residues. Trimming shortened V by 5 bases and J by 7 bases, and 18 bases separated the two germline ends. This chain's CDR3 is CASSDFRETVNTIYF. For the CDR3, the DNA is TGTGCCAGTAGTGATTTTAGGGAGACCGTCAACACCATATATTTT.

The chain recombines TRBV5-1 with TRBJ2-3, with 8 bases that match TRBD2. Trimming took 1 base from V and 7 from J; bases not matched to a gene: 8. Germline loops: CDR1 SGHRS, CDR2 YFSETQ. The length of the CDR3 is 15 residues. This chain's CDR3 is CASSLNREGPNTQYF. In DNA form, the CDR3 reads TGCGCCAGCAGCTTGAATCGGGAGGGGCCGAATACGCAGTATTTT.

This clone occurred once. The chain recombines TRBV24-1 with TRBJ1-1; 7 positions match TRBD1. CDR1 KGHDR and CDR2 SFDVKD come from the germline V gene. Trimming cost V 5 bases and J 4 bases; bases outside gene matches: 12. The CDR3 is 16 residues long. This CDR3 is CATSASGRAGGTEAFF. The CDR3 DNA is TGTGCCACCAGTGCCTCGGGCCGGGCAGGGGGCACTGAAGCTTTCTTT.